This T cell receptor beta chain was recorded in a study of molecular identifiers for immune sequencing clone quantification. A remark on this clonotype: This may come from a read error, since a much larger clone is one base off.

Each CDR3 protein is one row after TCRdb ran MiXCR on the PCR reads. Among 550,000 to 750,000 distinct CDR3 sequences listed, less than 20% were seen once. Trimming removed 0 bases from V and 8 bases from J, with 16 bases in between. The CDR3 has 15 residues. Germline assignment: CDR1 SGHTS and CDR2 YDEGEE. The chain is built from TRBV5-8 and TRBJ2-3, with D possibly matching TRBD1 (6 bases). This TCR was recovered from a human donor in good health. Some libraries in this study had Jurkat cell RNA spiked in. Material: naive CD8+ T cells from blood, with Jurkat cell RNA spiked in. Described subset: FACS-sorted CD8+CD4-CCR7+CD45RA+ naive T cells. Here the CDR3 DNA reads TGTGCCAGCAGCTTGGGGACAGCGGCACAGCGTACGCAGTATTTT. This translates into CASSLGTAAQRTQYF.